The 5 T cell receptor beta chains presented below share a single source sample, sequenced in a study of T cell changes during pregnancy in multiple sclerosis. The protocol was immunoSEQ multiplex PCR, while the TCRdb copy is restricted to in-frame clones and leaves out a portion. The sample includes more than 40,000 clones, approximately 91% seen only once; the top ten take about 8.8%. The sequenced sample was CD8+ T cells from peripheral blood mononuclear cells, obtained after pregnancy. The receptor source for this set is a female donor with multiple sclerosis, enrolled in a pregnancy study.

The CDR3 sequence is CASSESIQPQHF. CDR3 DNA sequence: TGCGCCAGCAGTGAATCAATTCAGCCCCAGCATTTT. V is TRBV10-2 and J is TRBJ1-5; D is ambiguous. Germline values: CDR1 WSHSY, CDR2 SAAADI. V lost 3 bases and J lost 6, with 6 bases in between. The CDR3 spans 12 residues.

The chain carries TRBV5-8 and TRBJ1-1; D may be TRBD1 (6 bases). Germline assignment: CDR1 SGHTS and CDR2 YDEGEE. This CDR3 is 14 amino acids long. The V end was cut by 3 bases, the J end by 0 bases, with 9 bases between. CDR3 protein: CASSYRDMNTEAFF. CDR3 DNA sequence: TGTGCCAGCAGCTACAGGGATATGAACACTGAAGCTTTCTTT.

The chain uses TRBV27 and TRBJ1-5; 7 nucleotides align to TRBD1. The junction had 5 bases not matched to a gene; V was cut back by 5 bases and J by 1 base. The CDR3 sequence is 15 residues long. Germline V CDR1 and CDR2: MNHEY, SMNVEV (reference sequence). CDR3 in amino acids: CASSNRGYSNQPQHF. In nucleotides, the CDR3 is TGTGCCAGCAGTAACAGGGGATACAGCAATCAGCCCCAGCATTTT.

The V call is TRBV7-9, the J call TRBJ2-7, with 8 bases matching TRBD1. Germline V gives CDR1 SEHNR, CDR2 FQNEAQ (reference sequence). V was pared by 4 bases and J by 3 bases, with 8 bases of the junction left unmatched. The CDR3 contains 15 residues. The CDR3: CASSSPGTGYYEQYF. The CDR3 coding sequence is TGTGCCAGCAGCTCCCCAGGGACAGGATACTACGAGCAGTACTTC. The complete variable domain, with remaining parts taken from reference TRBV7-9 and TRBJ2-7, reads DTGVSQNPRHKITKRGQNVTFRCDPISEHNRLYWYRQTLGQGPEFLTYFQNEAQLEKSRLLSDRFSAERPKGSFSTLEIQRTEQGDSAMYLCASSSPGTGYYEQYFGPGTRLTVT.

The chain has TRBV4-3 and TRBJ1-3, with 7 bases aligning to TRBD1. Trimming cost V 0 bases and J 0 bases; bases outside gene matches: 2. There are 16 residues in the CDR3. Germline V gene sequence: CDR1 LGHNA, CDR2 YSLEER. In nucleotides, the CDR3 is TGCGCCAGCAGCCAAGATCGGGACAGCTCTGGAAACACCATATATTTT. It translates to CASSQDRDSSGNTIYF.